This TCR beta chain was sequenced during a study of blood T cell repertoires in COVID-19. Across the study: The samples span acute and convalescent COVID-19 from the United States, Italy and Spain.

V was clipped by 4 bases and J by 2 bases; unmatched bases: 11. This CDR3 region has 18 residues. Germline V gene data show CDR1 as MNHEY and CDR2 as SMNVEV (reference sequence). Participants came from fewer than 25 US areas, aged roughly 18 to 95 years. Sequenced by immunoSEQ multiplex PCR; TCRdb stores in-frame clones only, minus some. The sample carries about 260,000 clones, 88% recorded once. The V gene is TRBV27, the J gene TRBJ2-3; 11 bases line up with TRBD2. Source material: PBMCs or T cells enriched from blood (not recorded which). The sequence came from a woman in her thirties or forties with acute COVID-19. The DNA of the CDR3 is TGTGCCAGCAGTTCTAAGAGAGAACTAGCGGGAGCCACAGATACGCAGTATTTT. Its protein product is CASSSKRELAGATDTQYF.